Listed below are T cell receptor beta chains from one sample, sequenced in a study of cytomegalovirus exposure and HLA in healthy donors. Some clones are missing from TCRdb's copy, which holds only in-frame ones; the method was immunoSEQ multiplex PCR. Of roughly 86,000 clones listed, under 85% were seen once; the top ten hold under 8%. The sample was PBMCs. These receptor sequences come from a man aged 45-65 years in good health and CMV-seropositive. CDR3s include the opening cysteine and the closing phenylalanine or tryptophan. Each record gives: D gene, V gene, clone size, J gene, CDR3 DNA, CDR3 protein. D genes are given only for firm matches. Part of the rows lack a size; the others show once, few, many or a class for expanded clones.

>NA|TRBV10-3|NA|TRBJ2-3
TGTGCCATGATGCAGGGCCCCACAGATACGCAGTATTTT
CAMMQGPTDTQYF
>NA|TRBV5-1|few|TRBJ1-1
TGCGCCAGCAGCTTGGCAGCGGAGAACACTGAAGCTTTCTTT
CASSLAAENTEAFF
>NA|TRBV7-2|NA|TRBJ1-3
TGTGCCAGCCTTTTAGCCAGTTCTGGAAACACCATATATTTT
CASLLASSGNTIYF
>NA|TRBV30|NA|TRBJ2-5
TGTGCCTGGAGCAAAGTAACAGGAAGTAGCTCCCAGTACTTC
CAWSKVTGSSSQYF
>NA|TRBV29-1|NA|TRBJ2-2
TGCAGCGTTGAACCGGGACTGAACACCGGGGAGCTGTTTTTT
CSVEPGLNTGELFF
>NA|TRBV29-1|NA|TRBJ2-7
TGCAGCGTTGCGAAGGGGGACTTC
CSVAKGDF
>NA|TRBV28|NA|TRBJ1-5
TGTGCCAGCAGTTTCAGTGGGACTCTACGACATCAGCCCCAGCATTTT
CASSFSGTLRHQPQHF
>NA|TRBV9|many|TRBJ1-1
TGTGCCAGCAGCTTTACTGGGGGCCGCACTGAAGCTTTCTTT
CASSFTGGRTEAFF
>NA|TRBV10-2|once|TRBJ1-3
TGCGCCAGCAGTGAGCAGGGCTCTGGAAACACCATATATTTT
CASSEQGSGNTIYF
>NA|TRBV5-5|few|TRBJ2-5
TGTGCCAGCAGAACCCGGGGGGCCCAAGAGACCCAGTACTTC
CASRTRGAQETQYF
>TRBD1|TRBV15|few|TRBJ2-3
TGTGCCACCAGCGACCCCTACAAGGGGGCAGGCACAGATACGCAGTATTTT
CATSDPYKGAGTDTQYF
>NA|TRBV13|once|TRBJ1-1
TGTGCCAGCATAGGCAACAGTCTAAACACTGAAGCTTTCTTT
CASIGNSLNTEAFF
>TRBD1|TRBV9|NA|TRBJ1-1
TGTGCCAGTGGAGAGGGGGCGAACACTGAAGCTTTCTTT
CASGEGANTEAFF
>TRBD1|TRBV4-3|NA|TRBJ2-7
TGCGCCAGCAGCCAAGACAGGGGGCCCTACGAGCAGTACTTC
CASSQDRGPYEQYF
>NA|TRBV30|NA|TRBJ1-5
TGTGCCTGGGGACATGGCAATCAGCCCCAGCATTTT
CAWGHGNQPQHF
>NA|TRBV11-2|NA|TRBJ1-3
TGTGCCAGCAGCTTGGGGGGGGCCGAGAACACCATATATTTT
CASSLGGAENTIYF
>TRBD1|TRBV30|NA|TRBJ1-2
TGTGCCTGGAGTGTACTTTATCTCGACAGGGATGGGGGCTACACCTTC
CAWSVLYLDRDGGYTF
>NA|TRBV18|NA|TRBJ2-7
TGTGCCAGCTCATCTTCTCTCTACGAGCAGTACTTC
CASSSSLYEQYF
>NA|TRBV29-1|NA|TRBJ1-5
TGCAGCGTCCAAAATAGCAATCAGCCCCAGCATTTT
CSVQNSNQPQHF
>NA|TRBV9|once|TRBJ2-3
TGTGCCAGCAGCTATCGGGGGAACACAGATACGCAGTATTTT
CASSYRGNTDTQYF
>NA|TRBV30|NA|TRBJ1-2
TGTGCCTGGAGTGTCCAGGAGGGATATGGCTACACCTTC
CAWSVQEGYGYTF
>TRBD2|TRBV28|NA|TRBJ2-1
TGTGCCAGCAGTTCCGGGACTAGCCCGGCTGAGCAGTTCTTC
CASSSGTSPAEQFF
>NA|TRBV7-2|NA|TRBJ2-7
TGTGCCAGCACCCAGGGCGTTACAGGGACCGAGCAGTACTTC
CASTQGVTGTEQYF
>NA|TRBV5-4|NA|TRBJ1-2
TGTGCCAGCAGCTTACCCCAGGGGCCGGATGGCTACACCTTC
CASSLPQGPDGYTF
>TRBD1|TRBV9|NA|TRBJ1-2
TGTGCCAGCAGCGCCGGGACAGGGGGCTCGATCTATGGCTACACCTTC
CASSAGTGGSIYGYTF
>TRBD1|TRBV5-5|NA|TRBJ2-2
TGTGCCAGCAGCTTGGGACAGGGCCCCGGGGAGCTGTTTTTT
CASSLGQGPGELFF
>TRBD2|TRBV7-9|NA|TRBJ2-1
TGTGCCAGCAGCTTTGGATATGGGACTAGCGGGGGCAATGAGCAGTTCTTC
CASSFGYGTSGGNEQFF
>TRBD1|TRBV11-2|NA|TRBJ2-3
TGTGCCAGCAGCTTAGACAGGGGGAACTTGGCAGATACGCAGTATTTT
CASSLDRGNLADTQYF
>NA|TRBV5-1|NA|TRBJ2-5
TGCGCCAGCAGCTTGGTTAGCGATAAGCAAGAGACCCAGTACTTC
CASSLVSDKQETQYF
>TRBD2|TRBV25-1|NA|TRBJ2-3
TGTGCCAGCAGTGACACCCCGGGGGGGCCGGTCACAGATACGCAGTATTTT
CASSDTPGGPVTDTQYF
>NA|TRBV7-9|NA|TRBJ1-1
TGTGCCAGCAGCTTAGCGCAGGGCGATAACACTGAAGCTTTCTTT
CASSLAQGDNTEAFF
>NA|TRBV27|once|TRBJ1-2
TGTGCCAGCAGTTTATTAGGGGGCTATGGCTACACCTTC
CASSLLGGYGYTF
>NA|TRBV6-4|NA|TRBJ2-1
TGTGCCAGCAGCGATATAGCGGCCAATGAGCAGTTCTTC
CASSDIAANEQFF
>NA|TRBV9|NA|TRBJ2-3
TGTGCCAGCAGCGGTCTAGTAGATACGCAGTATTTT
CASSGLVDTQYF
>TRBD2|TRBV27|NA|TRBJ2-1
TGTGCCAGCAGTTTAAGGGCTAGCGGGGGCACGGATGAGCAGTTCTTC
CASSLRASGGTDEQFF
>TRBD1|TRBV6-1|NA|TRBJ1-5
TGTGCCAGCAGTGTTCTATTGGGACAGGGGGGCAATCAGCCCCAGCATTTT
CASSVLLGQGGNQPQHF
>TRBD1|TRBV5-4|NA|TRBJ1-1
TGTGCCAGCAGAACACAGGGGTCGGACACTGAAGCTTTCTTT
CASRTQGSDTEAFF
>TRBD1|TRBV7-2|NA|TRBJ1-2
TGTGCCAGCAGCTTTTCAGGGGGAAGACGCTATGGCTACACCTTC
CASSFSGGRRYGYTF
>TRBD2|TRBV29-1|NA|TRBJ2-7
TGCAGCGTCCAACAGGCTAGCGGGGTTAACGAGCAGTACTTC
CSVQQASGVNEQYF
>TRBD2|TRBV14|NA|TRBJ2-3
TGTGCCAGCAGCCAACAACTAGCGGGGGGTACGCAGTATTTT
CASSQQLAGGTQYF
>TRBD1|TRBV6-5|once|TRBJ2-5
TGTGCCAGCAGTATCGGGACAGGGGGTGGGGAGCAGTACTTC
CASSIGTGGGEQYF
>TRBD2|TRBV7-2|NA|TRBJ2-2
TGTGCCAGCAGCTTAGGGACTAGCGGGCCTTGGGGCGGGGAGCTGTTTTTT
CASSLGTSGPWGGELFF
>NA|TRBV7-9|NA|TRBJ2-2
TGTGCCAGCAGCTTAGATTGGGTTTTTGTGACATCCGGGGAGCTGTTTTTT
CASSLDWVFVTSGELFF